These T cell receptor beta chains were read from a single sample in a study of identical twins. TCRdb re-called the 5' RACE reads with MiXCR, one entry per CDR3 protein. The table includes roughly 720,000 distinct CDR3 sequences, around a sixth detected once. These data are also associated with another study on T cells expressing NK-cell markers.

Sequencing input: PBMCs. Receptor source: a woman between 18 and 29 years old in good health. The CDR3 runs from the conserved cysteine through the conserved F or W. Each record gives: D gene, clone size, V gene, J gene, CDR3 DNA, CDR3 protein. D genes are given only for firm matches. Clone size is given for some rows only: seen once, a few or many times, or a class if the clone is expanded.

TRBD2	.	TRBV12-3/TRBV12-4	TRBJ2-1	TGTGCCAGCATGGACAGCGGGAGGGCCTTTCTTGATGAGCAGTTCTTC	CASMDSGRAFLDEQFF
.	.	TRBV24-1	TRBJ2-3	TGTGCCACCAGTGACTTGCATGGCACAGATACGCAGTATTTT	CATSDLHGTDTQYF
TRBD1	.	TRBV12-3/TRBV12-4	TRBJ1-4	TGTGCCAGCAGCCTTGGGACAGGGGCTAATGAAAAACTGTTTTTT	CASSLGTGANEKLFF
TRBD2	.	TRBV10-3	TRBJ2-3	TGTGCCATCTCGCCTAGCGGGGGAACAGCAGATACGCAGTATTTT	CAISPSGGTADTQYF
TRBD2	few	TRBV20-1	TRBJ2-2	TGCAGTGCTAGAGATGCGAGAGCGGGAAGCACCGGGGAGCTGTTTTTT	CSARDARAGSTGELFF
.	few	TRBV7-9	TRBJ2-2	TGTGCCAGCAGCCACCCGCTAGGGGACACCGGGGAGCTGTTTTTT	CASSHPLGDTGELFF
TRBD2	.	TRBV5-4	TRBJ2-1	TGTGCCAGCAGCTTGACTAGCGGGGGGTTCAATGAGCAGTTCTTC	CASSLTSGGFNEQFF
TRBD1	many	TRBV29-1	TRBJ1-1	TGCAGCGCCACCGTGACAGGGTTGGGTGAAGCTTTCTTT	CSATVTGLGEAFF
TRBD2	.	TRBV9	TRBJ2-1	TGTGCCAGCAGCGTAGGTGGGGGGGAATCCTACAATGAGCAGTTCTTC	CASSVGGGESYNEQFF
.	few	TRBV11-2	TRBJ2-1	TGTGCCAGCAGCTTGGTTCCTAGCCCCCAAGGTCGTAAAAGGGATGAGCAGTTCTTC	CASSLVPSPQGRKRDEQFF
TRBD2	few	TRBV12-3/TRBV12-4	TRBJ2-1	TGTGCCAGCATTACGCCCGGGGGGAGCTCCTACAATGAGCAGTTCTTC	CASITPGGSSYNEQFF
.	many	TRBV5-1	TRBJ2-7	TGCGCCAGCAGCTTGACAGGGAACGAGCAGTACTTC	CASSLTGNEQYF
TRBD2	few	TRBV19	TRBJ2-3	TGTGCCAGTAGTCCCTGGACTAGCGGGAGTGCAGATACGCAGTATTTT	CASSPWTSGSADTQYF
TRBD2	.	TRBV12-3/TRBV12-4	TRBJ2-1	TGTGCCAGCAGTTGGGGGACTAATTCCTACAATGAGCAGTTCTTC	CASSWGTNSYNEQFF